The T cell receptor (beta chain) under discussion was sequenced for a study of tumor-infiltrating lymphocytes in primary liver carcinoma (dated by TCRdb to 2015 to 2018). Some background on the complete study: Hepatocellular carcinoma (four) or combined HCC and intrahepatic cholangiocarcinoma (one) was present in the five patients, who were three men and two women aged 30 to 69 years. The study combined TCRbeta repertoire sequencing, expression microarrays and whole-exome sequencing across five regions of each liver tumor, with adjacent normal tissue and blood. A total of roughly 35 specimens from 5 patients, comprising some 25 tumor regions, 5 adjacent noncancerous liver tissues and 5 peripheral blood samples, were covered by TCRbeta repertoire sequencing. Samples yielded roughly 3.65 to 7.13 million productive TCRbeta reads; read depth did not differ significantly between tissue types. Technical replicate repertoires showed high reproducibility, with mean shared-clone rates roughly 0.89 and correlation coefficients above 0.95. To link TCRbeta repertoire diversity with the local molecular phenotype, the roughly 23 tumor region samples were profiled using Agilent mRNA microarrays. The tumors of the five patients were staged as T1-T3 N0M0, with maximum diameters ranging from 4.2 to 10 cm.

Taken from cysteine to phenylalanine, the CDR3 has 13 residues. This entry keeps only the CDR3 DNA: 39 bases, framed from base 1. CDR1 and CDR2, per the germline V gene, are SGHNT and YENEEA. In the case of this clonotype: Its antigen is currently not known. Germline is not matched at one junction end, which may reflect a read error.

Overall study outcomes, separate from this receptor: Just about 8-25% of top clones turned up in all five regions of a tumor, which suggests spatial heterogeneity among tumor-infiltrating T cells. A significantly larger repertoire fraction was made up by the top 250 clones in tumors than in blood (p = 0.039). Because sequencing covered only the TCR beta chain and unpaired alpha chains were not captured, true repertoire diversity is likely underestimated. With just a few patients in the study, the authors point out that the findings should be validated in a larger study. Consistent with antigen-driven expansion, pairs of tumor regions showed higher repertoire overlap (mean roughly 36%) than either tumor-adjacent pairs (around 17%) or tumor-blood pairs (about 15%). Comparison of CD4+ and CD8+ T cell repertoires was precluded by the use of bulk unsorted samples.

Without any cell sorting, total RNA and DNA were co-extracted from approximately 20-30 mg of bulk tissue using the AllPrep DNA/RNA mini kit. Surgical resection was performed in China between November 2015 and early 2016 on about 5 patients with histopathologically diagnosed primary liver carcinoma. At the time of sampling, the patients were treatment-naive and had chronic HBV infection. Five spatially separated regions were sampled per tumor: superior, inferior, left-lateral and right-lateral poles, plus the tumor centre. More than 75% viable tumor cells were found by histology in every tumor sample. Fresh tumor and adjacent tissue pieces were bisected; one half was stored in RNAlater at -80°C, the other sent for histology. A constant-region primer and ProtoScript II reverse transcriptase were used to reverse-transcribe TCRbeta-specific cDNA from roughly 0.5 ug total RNA. Three nested multiplex PCR rounds, following a slightly modified ARM-PCR procedure, were used to build the TCRbeta libraries. Multiplex TRBV1-TRBV30 forward primers and a Cbeta reverse primer were used in the first two PCR rounds, each of which was run for 10 to 11 cycles. Sample barcodes and Illumina adapters were added in a final 25-cycle PCR with Deep VentR polymerase. Before sequencing, amplicons of 200-500 bp were gel-purified using a QIAquick gel extraction kit. An Illumina HiSeq 2500 was used to sequence the TCRbeta amplicons with 250-bp paired-end reads. Per the original workflow: Quality trimming of reads was performed with Trimmomatic v0.33, and paired reads were merged with FLASH v1.2.11 so that full CDR3 sequences could be recovered. V, D and J germline segments were assigned to the rearranged TCRbeta sequences using MiGEC v1.2.1b. Clonotype statistics, along with Shannon-Wiener diversity indices, were calculated using VDJtools v1.0.0. Except for diversity analysis, only each sample's 250 most abundant clonotypes were used in subsequent analyses to reduce sampling bias. TCRdb redid the processing of the public reads, applying fastp at Q25 and MiXCR, and retained in-frame beta chains. Rows matching on CDR3 protein sequence are summarized as one entry with the most common DNA and genes. Here the V and J calls rest on TCRdb's processing, not on the authors' analysis. This sample comprises approximately 99,000 distinct CDR3 sequences, 69% of them detected only once. The ten most abundant clones make up more than 8% of the sample.

The sequencing input was liver tumor tissue from sampling region 5. Reading the label with the study, this specimen's cell subset or site is: tumor region T5, tumor centre. This sequence uses TRBV11-3 and TRBJ2-3, with the D gene not clear enough to name. This sequence originates from a woman aged 55-75 years with primary liver carcinoma and hepatitis B virus infection. CDR3 loop: CASILERWDTQYF. The DNA sequence is given as TGTGCCAGCATCTTAGAGAGGTGGGATACGCAGTATTTT.